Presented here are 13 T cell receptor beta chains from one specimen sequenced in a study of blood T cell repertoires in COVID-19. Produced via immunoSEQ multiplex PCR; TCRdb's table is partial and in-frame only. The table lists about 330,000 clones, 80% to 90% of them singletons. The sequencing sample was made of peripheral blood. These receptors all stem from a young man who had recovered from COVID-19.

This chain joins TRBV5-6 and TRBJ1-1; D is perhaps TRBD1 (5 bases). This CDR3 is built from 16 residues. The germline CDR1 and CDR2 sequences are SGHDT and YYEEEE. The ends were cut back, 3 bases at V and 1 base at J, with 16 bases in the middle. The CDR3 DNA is TGTGCCAGCAGCTCGTTCAAGGGACTGCCGAACACTGAAGCTTTCTTT. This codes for CASSSFKGLPNTEAFF.

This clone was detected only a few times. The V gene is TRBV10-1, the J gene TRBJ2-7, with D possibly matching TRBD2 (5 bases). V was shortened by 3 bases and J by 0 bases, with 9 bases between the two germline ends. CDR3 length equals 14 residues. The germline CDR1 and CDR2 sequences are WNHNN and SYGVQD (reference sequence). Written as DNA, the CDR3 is TGCGCCAGCAGTGATTCGGGGAGCTCCTACGAGCAGTACTTC. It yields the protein CASSDSGSSYEQYF.

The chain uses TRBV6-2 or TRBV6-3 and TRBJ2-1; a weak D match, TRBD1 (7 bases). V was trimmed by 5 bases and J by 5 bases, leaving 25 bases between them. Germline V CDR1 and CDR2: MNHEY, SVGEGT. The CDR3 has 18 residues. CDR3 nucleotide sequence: TGTGCCAGCAGTCCCTACCCCCAGGGGGGCCCCCAGAACAATGAGCAGTTCTTC. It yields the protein CASSPYPQGGPQNNEQFF.

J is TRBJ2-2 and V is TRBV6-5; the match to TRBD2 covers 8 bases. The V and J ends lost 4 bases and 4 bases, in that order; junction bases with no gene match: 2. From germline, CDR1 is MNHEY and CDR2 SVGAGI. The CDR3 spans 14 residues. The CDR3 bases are TGTGCCAGCAGTTCTAGCGGGCGCACCGGGGAGCTGTTTTTT. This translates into CASSSSGRTGELFF.

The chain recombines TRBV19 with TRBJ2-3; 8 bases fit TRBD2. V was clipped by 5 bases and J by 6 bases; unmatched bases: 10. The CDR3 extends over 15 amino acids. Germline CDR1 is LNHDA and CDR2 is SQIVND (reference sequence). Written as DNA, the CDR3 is TGTGCCAGTAGTGACCCGGGGGGGAGCAAGGATACGCAGTATTTT. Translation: CASSDPGGSKDTQYF.

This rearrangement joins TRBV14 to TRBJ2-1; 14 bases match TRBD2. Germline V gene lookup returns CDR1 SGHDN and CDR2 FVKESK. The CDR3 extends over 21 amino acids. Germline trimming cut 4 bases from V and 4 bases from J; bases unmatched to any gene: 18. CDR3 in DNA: TGTGCCAGCAGCCCTTCAGGGACTAGCGGGAGAGATTCCCGAGGATACAATGAGCAGTTCTTC. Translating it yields CASSPSGTSGRDSRGYNEQFF.

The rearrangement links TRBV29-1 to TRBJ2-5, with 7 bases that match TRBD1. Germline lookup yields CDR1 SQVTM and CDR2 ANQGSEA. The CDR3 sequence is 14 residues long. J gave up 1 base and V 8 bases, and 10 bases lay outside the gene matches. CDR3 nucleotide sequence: TGCAGCATATTCAAGACAGGGATCCAAGAGACCCAGTACTTC. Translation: CSIFKTGIQETQYF.

The CDR3 DNA is TGTGCCATCAGTGAGACCGGGACTAGCCCTGGCACAGATACGCAGTATTTT. Its translation is CAISETGTSPGTDTQYF. The chain joins TRBV10-3 to TRBJ2-3; the match to TRBD2 covers 9 bases. This CDR3 contains 17 residues. The V and J ends lost 2 bases and 1 base, in that order; junction bases with no gene match: 7. Germline V lookup: CDR1 ENHRY, CDR2 SYGVKD.

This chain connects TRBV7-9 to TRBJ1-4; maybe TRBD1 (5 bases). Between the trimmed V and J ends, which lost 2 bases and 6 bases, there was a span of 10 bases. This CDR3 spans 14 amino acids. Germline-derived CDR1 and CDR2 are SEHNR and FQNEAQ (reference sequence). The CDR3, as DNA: TGTGCCAGCAGCTTAATGGGGGGAGATGAAAAACTGTTTTTT. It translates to CASSLMGGDEKLFF.

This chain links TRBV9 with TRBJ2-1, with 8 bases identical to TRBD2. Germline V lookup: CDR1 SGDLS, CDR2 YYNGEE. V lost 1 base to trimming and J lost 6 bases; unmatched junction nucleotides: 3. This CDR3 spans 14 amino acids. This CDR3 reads CASSVSGSGNEQFF. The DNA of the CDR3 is TGTGCCAGCAGCGTAAGCGGGAGTGGCAATGAGCAGTTCTTC.

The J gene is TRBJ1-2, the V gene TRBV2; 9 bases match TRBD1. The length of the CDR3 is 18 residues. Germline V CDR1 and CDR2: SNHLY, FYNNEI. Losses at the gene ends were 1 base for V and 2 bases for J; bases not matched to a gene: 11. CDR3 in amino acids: CASSEVRPGQGVNYGYTF. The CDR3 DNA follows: TGTGCCAGCAGTGAAGTACGGCCGGGACAGGGAGTAAACTATGGCTACACCTTC.

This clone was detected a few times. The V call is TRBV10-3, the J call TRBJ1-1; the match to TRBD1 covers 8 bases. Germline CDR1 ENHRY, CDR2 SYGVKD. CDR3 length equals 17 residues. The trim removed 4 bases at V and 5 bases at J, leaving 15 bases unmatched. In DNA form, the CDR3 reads TGTGCCATCAGTGGCGGACAGGGTTCGGCTGGCCTTACTGAAGCTTTCTTT. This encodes CAISGGQGSAGLTEAFF.

The CDR3 DNA sequence: TGTGCCAGCAGTTTACAGTGGGGGCTTTCCCCCTACGAGCAGTACTTC. Translating gives CASSLQWGLSPYEQYF. The rearrangement uses TRBV27 and TRBJ2-7; the D gene is possibly TRBD1 (6 bases). This CDR3 is built from 16 residues. The germline V gene has CDR1 MNHEY and CDR2 SMNVEV (reference sequence). V lost 2 bases, J lost 2 bases, and 16 bases lay in between.